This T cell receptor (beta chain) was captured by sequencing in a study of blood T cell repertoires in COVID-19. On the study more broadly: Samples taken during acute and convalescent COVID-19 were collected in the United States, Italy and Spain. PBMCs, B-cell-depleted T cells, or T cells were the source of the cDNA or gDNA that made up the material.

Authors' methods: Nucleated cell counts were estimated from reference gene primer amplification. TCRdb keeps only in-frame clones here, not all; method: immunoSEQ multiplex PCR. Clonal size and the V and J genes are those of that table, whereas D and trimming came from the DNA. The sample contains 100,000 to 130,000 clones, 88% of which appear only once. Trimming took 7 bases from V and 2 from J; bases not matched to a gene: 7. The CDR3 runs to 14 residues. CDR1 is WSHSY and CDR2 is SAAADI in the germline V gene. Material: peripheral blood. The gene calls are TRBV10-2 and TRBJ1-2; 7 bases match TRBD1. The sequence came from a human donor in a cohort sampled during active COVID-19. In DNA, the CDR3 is TGCGCCAGCAACCGAGGGGGCGCGAACTATGGCTACACCTTC. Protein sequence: CASNRGGANYGYTF.